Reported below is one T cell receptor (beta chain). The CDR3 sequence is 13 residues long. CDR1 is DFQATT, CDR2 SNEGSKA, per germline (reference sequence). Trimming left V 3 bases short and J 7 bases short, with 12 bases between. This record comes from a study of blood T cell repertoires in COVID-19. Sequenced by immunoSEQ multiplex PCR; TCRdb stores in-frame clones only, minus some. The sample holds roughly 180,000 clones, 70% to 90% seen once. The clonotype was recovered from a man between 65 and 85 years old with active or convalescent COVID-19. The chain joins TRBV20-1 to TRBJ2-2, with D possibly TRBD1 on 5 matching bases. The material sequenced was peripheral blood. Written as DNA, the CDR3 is TGCAGTGCTAGTTATCAGGGTGGCGGGGAGCTGTTTTTT. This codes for CSASYQGGGELFF.